These 8 T cell receptor beta chains share one sample of origin, sequenced in a study of T-cell reconstitution after alpha-beta-depleted transplantation in children. TCRbeta library construction was performed incorporating unique molecular identifiers. TCRdb re-analysed the PCR reads in MiXCR, keeping a single row per CDR3 protein. The sample includes 600,000 to 700,000 distinct CDR3 sequences, around 13% of them seen just once. Sequenced here: PBMCs, sampled before TCRalphabeta/CD19-depleted stem cell transplant. The source is a girl aged 2-10 years with congenital amegakaryocytic thrombocytopenia, due to receive a stem cell transplant.

This clonotype was counted many times. The V and J genes are TRBV12-3 or TRBV12-4 and TRBJ2-2; no clear D. This CDR3 region has 12 residues. V was clipped by 4 bases and J by 6 bases, with 6 bases between them. In DNA, the CDR3 is TGTGCCAGCAGTTGGACGCCCGGGGAGCTGTTTTTT. Its protein is CASSWTPGELFF.

Many counts were recorded for this clonotype. The chain carries TRBV7-9 and TRBJ1-2; D gene uncertain. The CDR3 is made up of 17 amino acids. Looked up from germline, CDR1 is SEHNR and CDR2 is FQNEAQ (reference sequence). Trimming shortened V by 1 base and J by 0 bases, and 15 bases separated the two germline ends. CDR3 loop: CASSLESVRAANYGYTF. CDR3 coding DNA: TGTGCCAGCAGCTTAGAAAGTGTCCGCGCGGCTAACTATGGCTACACCTTC. Looking up the rest from reference TRBV7-9 and TRBJ1-2 gives the full variable domain: DTGVSQNPRHKITKRGQNVTFRCDPISEHNRLYWYRQTLGQGPEFLTYFQNEAQLEKSRLLSDRFSAERPKGSFSTLEIQRTEQGDSAMYLCASSLESVRAANYGYTFGSGTRLTVV.

The table lists this clonotype with a few counts. The J gene is TRBJ2-3, the V gene TRBV4-1; 7 bases line up with TRBD1. The CDR3 totals 13 residues. V shed 5 bases, J shed 10 bases, and the junction held 9 bases outside the gene matches. The germline V gene has CDR1 MGHRA and CDR2 YSYEKL. In nucleotides, the CDR3 is TGCGCCAGCAGCGGATTACAGGGGAGAGCGCAGTATTTT. Its translation: CASSGLQGRAQYF.

The chain couples TRBV7-9 to TRBJ2-2, with 7 bases identical to TRBD1. With V trimmed by 7 bases and J by 0 bases, 5 bases remained unmatched. The CDR3 is 15 residues long. From germline, CDR1 is SEHNR and CDR2 FQNEAQ (reference sequence). The CDR3 reads CASKRQGANTGELFF. CDR3 DNA sequence: TGTGCCAGCAAGAGGCAGGGGGCGAACACCGGGGAGCTGTTTTTT. Looking up the rest from reference TRBV7-9 and TRBJ2-2 gives the full variable domain: DTGVSQNPRHKITKRGQNVTFRCDPISEHNRLYWYRQTLGQGPEFLTYFQNEAQLEKSRLLSDRFSAERPKGSFSTLEIQRTEQGDSAMYLCASKRQGANTGELFFGEGSRLTVL.

This clonotype was found a few times. This chain joins TRBV20-1 and TRBJ1-4; weak D call: TRBD1 (5 bases). The CDR3 contains 16 residues. Per the germline V gene, CDR1 is DFQATT and CDR2 is SNEGSKA (reference sequence). Between the trimmed V and J ends, which lost 0 bases and 0 bases, there was a span of 11 bases. The chain's CDR3 is CSARDLGDATNEKLFF. The CDR3 DNA sequence: TGCAGTGCTAGAGATCTAGGGGATGCAACTAATGAAAAACTGTTTTTT.

The rearrangement links TRBV5-8 to TRBJ1-1; 7 bases are shared with TRBD1. CDR3 length: 12 amino acids. Trimming cost V 5 bases and J 11 bases; bases outside gene matches: 9. Per germline, CDR1 SGHTS and CDR2 YDEGEE. CDR3 protein: CASSHLRGNAFF. The CDR3 DNA is TGTGCCAGCAGTCACCTCAGGGGGAATGCTTTCTTT.

In this sample, this clonotype turned up many times. The V gene is TRBV12-3 or TRBV12-4, the J gene TRBJ2-3; D unresolved. V gave up 5 bases and J gave up 0 bases, with 15 bases separating them. The CDR3 consists of 16 residues. This chain's CDR3 is CASSLRRSISTDTQYF. CDR3 nucleotide sequence: TGTGCCAGCAGTCTCAGACGTTCAATAAGCACAGATACGCAGTATTTT.

This clonotype has more than one count but fewer than ten. The rearrangement uses TRBV20-1 and TRBJ2-4; D might be TRBD2 (6 bases). This CDR3 is 16 amino acids long. Trimming pared 0 bases from V and 9 bases from J, leaving 21 bases between. Per germline, CDR1 DFQATT and CDR2 SNEGSKA (reference sequence). CDR3 loop: CSARDGGRGPQGIQYF. CDR3 nucleotide sequence: TGCAGTGCTAGAGATGGAGGGAGAGGCCCCCAGGGCATTCAGTACTTC.